A single sample is the source of the 5 T cell receptor beta chains below, sequenced in a study of T cells in Graves' hyperthyroidism and ophthalmopathy. Amplification yielded TCR beta CDR3 regions, with RNA transcripts as the source. Researchers ran a first-round RT-PCR on the TCR CDR3 using the HTBI primer set. In TCRdb, the multiplex PCR reads were re-called with MiXCR into one record per CDR3 protein. The sample lists about half a million distinct CDR3 sequences; roughly 21% were seen once. Input material: blood. These receptor sequences come from a man aged 40-49 years with Graves' ophthalmopathy.

This clonotype was recorded a few times. The junction does not match germline at one end; this may be a read error. The chain uses TRBV5-1 and TRBJ2-6; D perhaps matches TRBD2 (5 bases). CDR1 is SGHRS and CDR2 is YFSETQ in the germline V gene. This CDR3 spans 17 amino acids. The CDR3 sequence: CASSLEAARTGANVLTF. The CDR3 DNA reads as TGTGCCAGCAGCTTGGAGGCAGCGCGTACTGGGGCCAACGTCCTGACTTTC.

This clonotype has a handful of counts. J is TRBJ1-3 and V is TRBV5-5; D gene uncertain. Trimming removed 4 bases at V and 8 bases at J, with 13 bases between. Germline values: CDR1 SGHKS, CDR2 YYEKEE (reference sequence). This CDR3 is built from 13 residues. The CDR3 protein is CASSMNSRDTIYF. In DNA, the CDR3 is TGTGCCAGCAGCATGAACTCCCGGGACACCATATATTTT.

The chain uses TRBV29-1 and TRBJ2-7, with TRBD2 matching over 11 bases. CDR3 length equals 14 residues. Germline assignment: CDR1 SQVTM and CDR2 ANQGSEA. Trimming cost V 6 bases and J 3 bases; bases outside gene matches: 7. CDR3 region: CSVPTGTSGYEQYF. CDR3 sequence (DNA): TGCAGCGTCCCAACCGGGACTAGCGGCTACGAGCAGTACTTC.

This clonotype was detected ten times or more. The chain is built from TRBV2 and TRBJ1-2, with TRBD1 matching over 8 bases. From germline, CDR1 is SNHLY and CDR2 FYNNEI. Trimming cost V 6 bases and J 3 bases; bases outside gene matches: 6. The length of the CDR3 is 14 residues. The CDR3 coding sequence is TGTGCCAGCAGGGGGACAGGCGGTGACTATGGCTACACCTTC. Translating it yields CASRGTGGDYGYTF.

In its sample, this clonotype was seen many times. The chain carries TRBV5-1 and TRBJ2-3, with D hard to call. The CDR3 covers 13 residues. The germline V gene has CDR1 SGHRS and CDR2 YFSETQ. V dropped 4 bases and J dropped 0 bases, with 6 bases sitting between them. CDR3 in amino acids: CASSQESTDTQYF. CDR3 nucleotides: TGCGCCAGCAGCCAGGAGAGCACAGATACGCAGTATTTT. The full variable domain, its missing parts supplied by reference TRBV5-1 and TRBJ2-3, is KAGVTQTPRYLIKTRGQQVTLSCSPISGHRSVSWYQQTPGQGLQFLFEYFSETQRNKGNFPGRFSGRQFSNSRSEMNVSTLELGDSALYLCASSQESTDTQYFGPGTRLTVL.